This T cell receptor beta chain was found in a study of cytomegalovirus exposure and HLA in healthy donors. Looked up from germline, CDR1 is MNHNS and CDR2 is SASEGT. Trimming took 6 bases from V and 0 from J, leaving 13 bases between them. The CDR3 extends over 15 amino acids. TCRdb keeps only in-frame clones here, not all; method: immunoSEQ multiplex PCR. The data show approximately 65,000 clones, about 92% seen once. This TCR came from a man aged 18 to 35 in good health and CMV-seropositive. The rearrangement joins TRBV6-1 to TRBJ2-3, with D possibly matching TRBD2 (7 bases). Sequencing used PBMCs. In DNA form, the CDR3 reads TGTGCCAGCAGCAAAGGGGGGGGAAGCACAGATACGCAGTATTTT. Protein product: CASSKGGGSTDTQYF.